The T cell receptor (beta chain) described here comes from a study of radiotherapy plus CTLA-4 blockade in lung cancer. Study background: Objective responses were documented in around 19% of patients, with disease control in approximately 32%.

Those patients who had chemo-refractory metastatic non-small-cell lung cancer were given focal radiation along with CTLA-4 blockade through ipilimumab. This CDR3 is 15 amino acids long. Germline CDR1 MNHNY, CDR2 SVGAGI (reference sequence). Deletions cut 2 bases from V and 2 bases from J, with 13 bases between. Sequencing used immunoSEQ multiplex PCR; TCRdb keeps in-frame clones, though not all of them. The profile shows roughly 50,000 clones, approximately 76% of them singletons. There are a few counts of this clone. The antigen remains undetermined. Study-wide results and limits: Reportedly, early blood T cell clone dynamics best predicted response, with interferon-beta. In blood, tumor-derived TCR clones expanded after radiotherapy plus ipilimumab.

Specimen: peripheral blood, collected from a patient treated with radiotherapy plus ipilimumab. This TCR was sampled from a human donor with non-small cell lung cancer who had stable disease on radiotherapy plus ipilimumab. This sequence joins TRBV6-6 and TRBJ2-7; tentatively, D is TRBD1 (6 bases). CDR3 nucleotide sequence: TGTGCCAGCAGTTACAACAGGGATAGCCCCTACGAGCAGTACTTC. Translating it yields CASSYNRDSPYEQYF.